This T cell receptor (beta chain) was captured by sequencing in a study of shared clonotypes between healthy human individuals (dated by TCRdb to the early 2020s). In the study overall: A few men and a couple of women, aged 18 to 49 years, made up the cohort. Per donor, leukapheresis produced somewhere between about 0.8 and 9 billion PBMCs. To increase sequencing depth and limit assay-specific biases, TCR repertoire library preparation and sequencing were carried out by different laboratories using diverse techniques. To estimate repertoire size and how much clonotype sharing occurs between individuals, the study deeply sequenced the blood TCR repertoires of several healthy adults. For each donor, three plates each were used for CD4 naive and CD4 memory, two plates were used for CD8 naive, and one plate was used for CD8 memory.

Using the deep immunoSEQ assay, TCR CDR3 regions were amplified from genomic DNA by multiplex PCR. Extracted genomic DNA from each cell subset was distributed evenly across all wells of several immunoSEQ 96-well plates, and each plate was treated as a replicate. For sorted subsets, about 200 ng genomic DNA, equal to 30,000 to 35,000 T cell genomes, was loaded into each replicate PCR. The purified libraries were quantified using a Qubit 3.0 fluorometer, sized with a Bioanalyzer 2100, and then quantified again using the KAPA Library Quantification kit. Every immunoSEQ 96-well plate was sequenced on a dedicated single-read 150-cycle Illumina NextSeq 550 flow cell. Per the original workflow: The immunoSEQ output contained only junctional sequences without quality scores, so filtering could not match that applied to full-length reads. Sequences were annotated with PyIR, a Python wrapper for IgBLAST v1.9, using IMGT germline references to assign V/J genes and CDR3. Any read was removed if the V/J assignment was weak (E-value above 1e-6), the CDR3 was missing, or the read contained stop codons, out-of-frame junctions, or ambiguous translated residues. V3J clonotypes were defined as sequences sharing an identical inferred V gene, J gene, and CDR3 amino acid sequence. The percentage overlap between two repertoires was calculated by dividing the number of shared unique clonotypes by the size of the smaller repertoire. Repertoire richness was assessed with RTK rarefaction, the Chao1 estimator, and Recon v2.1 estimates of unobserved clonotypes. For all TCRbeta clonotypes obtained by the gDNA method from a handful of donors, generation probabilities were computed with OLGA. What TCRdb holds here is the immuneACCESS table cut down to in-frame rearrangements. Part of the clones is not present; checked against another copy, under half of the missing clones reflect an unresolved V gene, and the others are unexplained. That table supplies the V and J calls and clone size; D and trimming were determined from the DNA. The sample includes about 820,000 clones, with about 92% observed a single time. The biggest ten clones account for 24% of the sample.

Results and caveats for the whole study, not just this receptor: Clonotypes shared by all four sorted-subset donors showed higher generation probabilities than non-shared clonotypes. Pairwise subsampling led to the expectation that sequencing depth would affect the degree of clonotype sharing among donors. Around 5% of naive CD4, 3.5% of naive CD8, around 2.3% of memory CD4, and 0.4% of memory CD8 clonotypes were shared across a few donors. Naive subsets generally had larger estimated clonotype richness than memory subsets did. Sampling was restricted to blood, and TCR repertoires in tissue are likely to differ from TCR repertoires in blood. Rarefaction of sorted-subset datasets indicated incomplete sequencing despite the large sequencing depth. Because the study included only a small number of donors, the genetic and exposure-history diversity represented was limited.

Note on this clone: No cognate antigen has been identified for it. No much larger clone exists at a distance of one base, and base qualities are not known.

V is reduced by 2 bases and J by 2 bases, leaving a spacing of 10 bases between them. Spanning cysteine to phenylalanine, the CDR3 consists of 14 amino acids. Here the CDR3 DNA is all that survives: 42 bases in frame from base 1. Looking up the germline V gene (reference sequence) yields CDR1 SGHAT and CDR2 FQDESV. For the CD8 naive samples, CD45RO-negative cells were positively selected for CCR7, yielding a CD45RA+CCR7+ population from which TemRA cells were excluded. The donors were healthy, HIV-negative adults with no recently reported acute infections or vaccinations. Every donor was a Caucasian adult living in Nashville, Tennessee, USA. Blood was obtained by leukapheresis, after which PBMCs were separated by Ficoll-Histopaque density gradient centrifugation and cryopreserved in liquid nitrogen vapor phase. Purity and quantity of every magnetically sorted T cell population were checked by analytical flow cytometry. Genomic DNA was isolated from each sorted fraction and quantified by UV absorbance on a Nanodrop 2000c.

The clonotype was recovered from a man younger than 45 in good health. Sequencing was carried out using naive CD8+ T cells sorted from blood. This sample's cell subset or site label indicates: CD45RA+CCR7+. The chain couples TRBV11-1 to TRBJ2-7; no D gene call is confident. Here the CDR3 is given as CASSLTVVPYEQYF. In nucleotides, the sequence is TGTGCCAGCAGCTTAACGGTGGTTCCCTACGAGCAGTACTTC.